The sequence of this TCR beta chain was determined in a study of T-cell reconstitution after alpha-beta-depleted transplantation in children. It was with unique molecular identifiers that the TCRbeta library was prepared. TCRdb passed the PCR reads through MiXCR, listing each CDR3 protein once. The sample carries about 610,000 distinct CDR3 sequences, under 12% recorded once. V was trimmed by 0 bases and J by 0 bases, leaving 12 bases between them. The CDR3 spans 17 residues. Germline-derived CDR1 and CDR2 are KGHDR and SFDVKD. This clonotype originated in a human donor who donated a stem cell graft to a child with acute myeloid leukemia. The chain links TRBV24-1 to TRBJ2-3; D call uncertain. The sequencing used PBMCs from the stem cell graft donor, collected from the stem cell graft. This CDR3 reads CATSDLQGGTSTDTQYF. The CDR3 DNA is TGTGCCACCAGTGATTTGCAAGGCGGAACTAGCACAGATACGCAGTATTTT.